One sample yielded the 12 T cell receptor beta chains listed below, sequenced in a study of radiotherapy plus CTLA-4 blockade in lung cancer. Sequencing used immunoSEQ multiplex PCR; TCRdb keeps in-frame clones, though not all of them. In the table there are tens of thousands of clones, 70% to 75% of which are singletons. Sequencing used peripheral blood, obtained from a patient treated with radiotherapy plus ipilimumab. Receptor source: a human donor with non-small cell lung cancer who had a complete response to radiotherapy plus ipilimumab.

There are a few counts of this clone. The chain uses TRBV5-4 and TRBJ1-1; TRBD1 matches at 9 bases. CDR1 and CDR2 (germline): SGHNT, YYREEE (reference sequence). CDR3 length: 14 amino acids. The V segment lost 2 bases and the J segment 4 bases; nucleotides outside the gene matches: 3. CDR3 amino acids: CASSLTGGGTEAFF. CDR3 bases: TGTGCCAGCAGCTTAACAGGGGGCGGCACTGAAGCTTTCTTT.

V usage is TRBV6-1 and J usage is TRBJ1-1, with a weak D call TRBD1 (5 bases). Germline loops: CDR1 MNHNS, CDR2 SASEGT. The CDR3 has 14 amino acids. Trimming took off 4 bases at V and 1 base at J, with 10 bases between the two ends. CDR3 DNA: TGTGCCAGCAGTGTACAGGTGAGGAACACTGAAGCTTTCTTT. It translates to CASSVQVRNTEAFF.

V is TRBV13 and J is TRBJ2-7, with 10 bases aligning to TRBD2. V lost 5 bases, J lost 7 bases, and 17 bases stayed unmatched. Germline-derived CDR1 and CDR2 are PRHDT and FYEKMQ (reference sequence). This CDR3 is built from 17 residues. For the CDR3, the DNA is TGTGCCAGCAGCCCCCGACACGGACTAGCGGTCGGCTGGGAGCAGTACTTC. This encodes CASSPRHGLAVGWEQYF.

This chain links TRBV18 with TRBJ1-3; D may be TRBD1 (6 bases). This CDR3 spans 13 amino acids. CDR1 is KGHSH and CDR2 is LQKENI in the germline V gene. Trimming left V 6 bases short and J 4 bases short, with 10 bases between. The CDR3 spells CASSEGEGNTIYF. DNA for the CDR3: TGTGCCAGCTCCGAGGGGGAAGGAAACACCATATATTTT.

The rearrangement uses TRBV30 and TRBJ2-5; a weak D match, TRBD2 (6 bases). The assigned J gene may be wrong: the sequence end matches TRBJ2-7 better. The CDR3 sequence is 12 residues long. Germline V CDR1 and CDR2: GTSNPN, SVGIG (reference sequence). The DNA of the CDR3 is TGTGCCTGGAGTGTAGGAGGGTACGAGCAGTACTTC. Amino acids: CAWSVGGYEQYF.

V gene TRBV5-1 combines with J gene TRBJ2-3, with D unresolved. V lost 0 bases and J 4 bases, leaving 9 bases between the germline ends. The CDR3 is 14 amino acids. Germline loops: CDR1 SGHRS, CDR2 YFSETQ. CDR3 DNA: TGCGCCAGCAGCTTGGTAGTTTCGGCAGATACGCAGTATTTT. It codes for CASSLVVSADTQYF.

V and J are TRBV11-2 and TRBJ1-2; D not certain. The V gene lost 2 bases and the J gene lost 2 bases, with 12 bases spanning the gap. This CDR3 comprises 15 residues. Germline CDR1 SGHAT, CDR2 FQNNGV. CDR3 nucleotide sequence: TGTGCCAGCAGCTTACGGACTTTTCCCAACTATGGCTACACCTTC. Amino acid sequence: CASSLRTFPNYGYTF.

The chain joins TRBV5-4 to TRBJ2-2, with D maybe TRBD2 (6 bases). The V gene lost 2 bases and the J gene lost 2 bases, with 13 bases spanning the gap. Germline-derived CDR1 and CDR2 are SGHNT and YYREEE (reference sequence). This CDR3 region has 16 residues. This CDR3 reads CASSFGRRGNTGELFF. Here the CDR3 DNA reads TGTGCCAGCAGCTTTGGTCGGCGGGGTAACACCGGGGAGCTGTTTTTT.

The V call is TRBV7-9, the J call TRBJ2-3; TRBD1 aligns across 8 bases. CDR1 is SEHNR, CDR2 FQNEAQ, per germline (reference sequence). The CDR3 is 14 residues long. V shed 5 bases, J shed 4 bases, and the junction held 5 bases outside the gene matches. DNA for the CDR3: TGTGCCAGCAGCGCTCGACAGGGGTCAGATACGCAGTATTTT. Amino acids: CASSARQGSDTQYF.

This clone was counted once. The chain joins TRBV19 to TRBJ2-2; D might be TRBD2 (5 bases). Germline values: CDR1 LNHDA, CDR2 SQIVND (reference sequence). This CDR3 contains 14 residues. V gave up 4 bases and J gave up 7 bases, with 13 bases separating them. This chain's CDR3 is CASSTRGSNGELFF. The CDR3 nucleotides read TGTGCCAGTAGTACCCGGGGATCAAACGGGGAGCTGTTTTTT.

V usage is TRBV25-1 and J usage is TRBJ2-1, with D possibly being TRBD1 (5 bases). The germline gives CDR1 MGHDK, CDR2 SYGVNS. The V end was cut by 5 bases, the J end by 3 bases, with 11 bases between. The CDR3 sequence is 14 residues long. This CDR3 is CASSRTGDYNEQFF. CDR3 in DNA: TGTGCCAGCAGTCGCACAGGAGACTACAATGAGCAGTTCTTC.

This sequence joins TRBV27 and TRBJ1-1; possible D gene TRBD1, 5 bases. Germline-derived CDR1 and CDR2 are MNHEY and SMNVEV (reference sequence). V was shortened by 3 bases and J by 4 bases, with 12 bases between the two germline ends. The CDR3 is made up of 14 amino acids. The DNA of the CDR3 is TGTGCCAGCAGTTTTCTGGGGCGGACCACTGAAGCTTTCTTT. Protein sequence: CASSFLGRTTEAFF.